This is a list of T cell receptor beta chains from one sample in a study of early T cells in non-severe SARS-CoV-2 infection. From the 5' RACE reads, TCRdb called clonotypes with MiXCR, one entry per CDR3 protein. In the table there are tens of thousands of distinct CDR3 sequences, around 9% of which are singletons. The specimen sequenced was whole blood. The receptor source for this set is an adult who was a healthcare worker with PCR-confirmed SARS-CoV-2 infection or an uninfected control (not recorded which). Both conserved end residues are part of each CDR3. Each record gives: clone size, V gene, D gene, J gene, CDR3 protein, CDR3 DNA. The D gene is left open where the match is weak. The size field is filled for only some rows; it gives once, few, many or a size class.

>NA|TRBV6-2/TRBV6-3|NA|TRBJ2-7
CASSYRPYSYEQYF
TGTGCCAGCAGTTACCGGCCGTACTCCTACGAGCAGTACTTC
>many|TRBV11-2|NA|TRBJ2-1
CASSLNLFGNEQFF
TGTGCCAGCAGCTTAAACCTTTTTGGGAATGAGCAGTTCTTC
>NA|TRBV5-4|NA|TRBJ1-6
CASSSGPGLQTSPLHF
TGTGCCAGCAGCTCCGGACCTGGCCTACAAACCTCACCCCTCCACTTT
>many|TRBV18|TRBD2|TRBJ2-7
CASSPLDVAGGLLYEQYF
TGTGCCAGCTCACCACTAGATGTAGCGGGAGGCCTTCTCTACGAGCAGTACTTC
>few|TRBV28|TRBD1|TRBJ1-5
CASSLWTGEGQPQHF
TGTGCCAGCAGTTTATGGACAGGGGAGGGACAGCCCCAGCATTTT
>many|TRBV6-2/TRBV6-3|TRBD2|TRBJ2-1
CASSAGLAGPIFVNEQFF
TGTGCCAGCAGTGCAGGACTAGCGGGCCCGATATTCGTCAATGAGCAGTTCTTC
>many|TRBV6-2/TRBV6-3|NA|TRBJ2-7
CASRLDGNSYEQYF
TGTGCCAGCAGATTGGACGGGAACTCCTACGAGCAGTACTTC
>NA|TRBV7-9|NA|TRBJ2-1
CASSPWPSTGPREGPRVNEQFF
TGTGCCAGCAGCCCCTGGCCGTCCACAGGGCCCCGAGAAGGTCCACGGGTCAATGAGCAGTTCTTC
>few|TRBV28|TRBD1|TRBJ2-6
CASSPMTGAGSGANVLTF
TGTGCCAGCAGTCCGATGACAGGGGCAGGCTCTGGGGCCAACGTCCTGACTTTC
>NA|TRBV29-1|NA|TRBJ1-2
CSVQSDNYGYTF
TGCAGCGTTCAGTCCGATAACTATGGCTACACCTTC
>few|TRBV12-3/TRBV12-4|NA|TRBJ1-2
CASSSEGRIYGYTF
TGTGCCAGCAGCTCTGAGGGCAGGATCTATGGCTACACCTTC
>many|TRBV28|NA|TRBJ2-7
CASSVDQGGRTF
TGTGCCAGCAGTGTAGACCAGGGGGGCCGCACCTTC
>many|TRBV29-1|TRBD2|TRBJ2-7
CSVEESGIGAYEQYF
TGCAGCGTTGAGGAAAGCGGGATTGGGGCCTACGAGCAGTACTTC
>few|TRBV6-1|TRBD1|TRBJ1-4
CASSAHRGATNEKLFF
TGTGCCAGCAGTGCTCACAGGGGCGCAACTAATGAAAAACTGTTTTTT
>few|TRBV28|TRBD2|TRBJ2-4
CASSLGGGGNIQYF
TGTGCCAGCAGTTTGGGCGGCGGGGGAAACATTCAGTACTTC
>many|TRBV30|TRBD1|TRBJ2-1
CAWSRGQVEQFF
TGTGCCTGGAGCAGGGGGCAAGTGGAGCAGTTCTTC
>many|TRBV10-3|NA|TRBJ1-1
CAIRKQEATEAFF
TGTGCCATCAGGAAACAGGAGGCCACTGAAGCTTTCTTT
>NA|TRBV12-3/TRBV12-4|NA|TRBJ1-5
CASSSWDPPNQPQHF
TGTGCCAGCAGTTCCTGGGACCCCCCCAATCAGCCCCAGCATTTT
>many|TRBV7-9|NA|TRBJ1-1
CASSSISRGTEAFF
TGTGCCAGCAGCTCCATTTCGAGGGGCACTGAAGCTTTCTTT
>NA|TRBV20-1|NA|TRBJ2-1
CSASRTRYNEQFF
TGCAGTGCTAGCCGGACGAGATACAATGAGCAGTTCTTC
>NA|TRBV11-2|NA|TRBJ2-1
CASRTLRDFGEQFF
TGTGCCAGCAGGACACTCAGGGATTTCGGTGAGCAGTTCTTC
>few|TRBV7-2|NA|TRBJ2-2
CASSYYAGELFF
TGTGCCAGCAGCTACTATGCCGGGGAGCTGTTTTTT
>few|TRBV5-1|TRBD2|TRBJ2-3
CASSLGTSGDTQYF
TGCGCCAGCAGCTTGGGGACTAGCGGGGATACGCAGTATTTT
>many|TRBV7-2|TRBD2|TRBJ2-2
CASSLASGSAFGELFF
TGTGCCAGCAGCTTGGCTAGCGGGAGTGCTTTCGGAGAGCTGTTTTTT
>many|TRBV4-3|TRBD2|TRBJ2-1
CASSQDQTGTSAWDEQFF
TGCGCCAGCAGCCAAGACCAAACAGGGACTAGCGCATGGGATGAGCAGTTCTTC
>many|TRBV12-3/TRBV12-4|NA|TRBJ2-6
CASSLTVTGANVLTF
TGTGCCAGCAGTTTAACAGTCACTGGGGCCAACGTCCTGACTTTC
>few|TRBV6-2/TRBV6-3|NA|TRBJ2-1
CASRISSYNEQFF
TGTGCCAGCAGAATTAGTTCCTACAATGAGCAGTTCTTC
>many|TRBV7-3|NA|TRBJ1-6
CASSLTGNSPLHF
TGTGCCAGCAGCTTAACGGGAAATTCACCCCTCCACTTT
>many|TRBV25-1|NA|TRBJ2-7
CASSDLSEQYF
TGTGCCAGCAGTGATCTGAGCGAGCAGTACTTC
>many|TRBV5-4|NA|TRBJ1-1
CASSLGGGRALPVNEAFF
TGTGCCAGCAGCTTGGGTGGAGGCAGGGCCCTTCCAGTTAATGAAGCTTTCTTT
>few|TRBV12-3/TRBV12-4|NA|TRBJ1-5
CASSSPGVNQPQHF
TGTGCCAGCAGCTCCCCCGGGGTGAATCAGCCCCAGCATTTT
>many|TRBV5-4|TRBD2|TRBJ2-2
CASSNGLAVGELFF
TGTGCCAGCAGCAATGGACTAGCGGTCGGGGAGCTGTTTTTT
>many|TRBV6-1|TRBD2|TRBJ2-1
CASPRLAGVGEQFF
TGTGCCAGTCCGAGACTAGCGGGAGTGGGTGAGCAGTTCTTC
>many|TRBV29-1|NA|TRBJ2-7
CSAQFAENSYEQYF
TGCAGCGCTCAGTTCGCGGAGAACTCCTACGAGCAGTACTTC
>few|TRBV20-1|NA|TRBJ1-5
CSAKIGDYQPQHF
TGCAGTGCTAAGATTGGGGATTATCAGCCCCAGCATTTT
>many|TRBV7-9|TRBD2|TRBJ2-3
CASSPKWRVAGVGDTQYF
TGTGCCAGCAGCCCCAAGTGGAGAGTAGCGGGAGTTGGAGATACGCAGTATTTT
>many|TRBV20-1|TRBD2|TRBJ2-1
CSIEASGRALEQFF
TGCAGTATCGAGGCCAGCGGGAGGGCCTTAGAGCAGTTCTTC